This entry concerns a single T cell receptor (beta chain). The antigen remains unidentified. Time point denoted: cycle 4 day 1 (C4D1), after less than 7 weeks of nivolumab. Brentuximab vedotin exposure varied among the patients, all of whom had relapsed after autologous stem cell transplantation. Method: immunoSEQ multiplex PCR; TCRdb's copy keeps in-frame clones and lacks some. Among approximately 89,000 clones listed, under 85% were seen once. This sample was included in a study of PD-1 blockade in classical Hodgkin lymphoma. Notes on the study in general: Exclusion was applied to patients who started nivolumab under 1 year after ASCT. Complete responders' diversity at baseline resembled that of newly diagnosed patients.

The sequencing used peripheral blood mononuclear cells (PBMCs), collected before the fourth cycle of nivolumab. The receptor comes from a human donor with classical Hodgkin lymphoma.

CDR3 in DNA: TGTGCCATCAGTGAGGTGGCGACCCCAGAGCAGTACTTC. Translation gives CAISEVATPEQYF. The chain carries TRBV10-3 and TRBJ2-7; D is ambiguous. The CDR3 has 13 amino acids. V was trimmed by 2 bases and J by 7 bases, leaving 12 bases between them. In germline, CDR1 is ENHRY, CDR2 SYGVKD.